This TCR beta chain was sequenced during a study of CD8+ T cells in alopecia areata. Points from the study as a whole: Scalp samples also yield sequences of resident alphabeta T cells from normal skin. Scalp lesions, especially in alopecia totalis/universalis, had higher clonality than normal scalp.

This clone was counted ten times or more. What it binds is unknown. These gene names are mouse names. Sorting relied on CD4, CD8alpha, NKG2D, NKG2ACE and other markers applied to pooled cutaneous lymph node cells. Reverse transcription of extracted RNA yielded cDNA, which provided the sequencing template. Assay used: immunoSEQ multiplex PCR; TCRdb lists only in-frame clones, some missing. The data show just over 3,500 clones, with none appearing a single time. This receptor was obtained from a C3H/HeJ mouse with alopecia areata. MHC haplotype of the strain: H2-k. Sequences were obtained from CD8+ T cells sorted from a lymph node.

This chain's CDR3 is CASSDRGQNTLYF. CDR3 bases read: TGTGCCAGCAGTGATAGGGGTCAAAAC. This chain joins TRBV13-3 and TRBJ2-4; D call uncertain. Read sequence stops 4 residues before the CDR3 end, and the germline J gene provides the missing end. V lost 1 base to trimming and J lost 1 base, with 4 bases between them. CDR1 and CDR2 (germline): NNHDY, SYVADS. The CDR3 loop spans 13 amino acids.